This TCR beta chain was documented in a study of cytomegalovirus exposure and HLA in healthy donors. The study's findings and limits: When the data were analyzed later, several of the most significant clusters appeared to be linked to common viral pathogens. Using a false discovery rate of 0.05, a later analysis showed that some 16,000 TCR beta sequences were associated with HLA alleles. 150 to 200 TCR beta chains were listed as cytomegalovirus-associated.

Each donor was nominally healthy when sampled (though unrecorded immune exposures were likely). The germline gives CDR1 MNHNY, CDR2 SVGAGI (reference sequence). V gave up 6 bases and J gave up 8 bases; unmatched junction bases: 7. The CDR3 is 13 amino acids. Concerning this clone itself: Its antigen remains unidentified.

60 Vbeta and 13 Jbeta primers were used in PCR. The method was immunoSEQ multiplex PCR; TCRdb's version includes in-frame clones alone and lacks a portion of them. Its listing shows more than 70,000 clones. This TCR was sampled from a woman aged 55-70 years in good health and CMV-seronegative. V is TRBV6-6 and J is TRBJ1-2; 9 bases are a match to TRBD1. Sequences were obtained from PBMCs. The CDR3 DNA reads TGTGCCAGCAGGACGGGACAGGGAGTGGGCTACACCTTC. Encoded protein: CASRTGQGVGYTF.